The sequence of this TCR beta chain was determined in a study of blood T cell repertoires in COVID-19. For the study at large: T cells, B-cell-depleted T cells, or PBMCs provided the cDNA or gDNA that served as material.

Some clones are missing from TCRdb's copy, which holds only in-frame ones; the method was immunoSEQ multiplex PCR. The table includes approximately 190,000 clones, less than 90% detected once. Germline V gene data show CDR1 as MGHRA and CDR2 as YSYEKL. The CDR3 is 15 amino acids. Trimming removed 1 base from V and 2 bases from J, with 12 bases in between. This clonotype was obtained from a man between 65 and 85 years old with active or convalescent COVID-19. The sequencing input was peripheral blood. The J gene is TRBJ2-7, the V gene TRBV4-1; weak D call: TRBD2 (5 bases). The CDR3 sequence: CASSQGLARTYEQYF. CDR3 bases: TGCGCCAGCAGCCAAGGTCTAGCCCGTACCTACGAGCAGTACTTC.